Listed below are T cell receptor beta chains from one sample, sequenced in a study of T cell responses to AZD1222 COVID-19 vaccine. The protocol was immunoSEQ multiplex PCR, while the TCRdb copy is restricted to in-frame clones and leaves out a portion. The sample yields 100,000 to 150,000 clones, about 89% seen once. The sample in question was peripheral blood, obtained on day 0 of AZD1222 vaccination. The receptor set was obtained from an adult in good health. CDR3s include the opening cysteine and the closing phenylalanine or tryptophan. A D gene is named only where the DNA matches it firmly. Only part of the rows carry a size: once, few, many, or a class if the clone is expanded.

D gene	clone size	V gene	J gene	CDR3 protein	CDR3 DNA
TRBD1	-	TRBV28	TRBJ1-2	CASTQGTGRSYGYTF	TGTGCCAGCACCCAAGGGACAGGGCGATCCTATGGCTACACCTTC
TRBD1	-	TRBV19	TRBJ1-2	CATQQTGGYGYTF	TGTGCCACCCAACAGACAGGGGGCTATGGCTACACCTTC
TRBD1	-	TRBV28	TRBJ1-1	CASSRGQGPVTEAFF	TGTGCCAGCAGCCGAGGACAGGGGCCGGTTACTGAAGCTTTCTTT
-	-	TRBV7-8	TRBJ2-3	CASSLARLARTDTQYF	TGTGCCAGCAGCTTAGCGAGGCTAGCGAGGACAGATACGCAGTATTTT
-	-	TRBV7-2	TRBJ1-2	CASSFGPDYGYTF	TGTGCCAGCAGCTTCGGACCGGACTATGGCTACACCTTC
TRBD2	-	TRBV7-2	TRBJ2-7	CASSLASLAGARGRNEQYF	TGTGCCAGCAGCTTAGCGAGCCTAGCGGGGGCCAGAGGTCGGAACGAGCAGTACTTC
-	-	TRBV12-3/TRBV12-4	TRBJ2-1	CASSSYNEQFF	TGTGCCAGCAGTTCCTACAATGAGCAGTTCTTC
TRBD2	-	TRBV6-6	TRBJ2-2	CASSRAGGLTGELFF	TGTGCCAGCAGTCGGGCGGGGGGCCTTACCGGGGAGCTGTTTTTT
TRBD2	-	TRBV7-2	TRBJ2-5	CASSQTSGEGETQYF	TGTGCCAGCAGCCAGACTAGCGGGGAAGGAGAGACCCAGTACTTC
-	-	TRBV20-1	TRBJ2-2	CSASRTLGTGELFF	TGCAGTGCTAGTCGGACACTCGGCACCGGGGAGCTGTTTTTT
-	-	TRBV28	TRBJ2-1	CASSEGPYNEQFF	TGTGCCAGCAGTGAAGGACCGTACAATGAGCAGTTCTTC
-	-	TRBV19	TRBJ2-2	CASSISLTSFPGELFF	TGTGCCAGTAGTATTTCACTGACGTCTTTTCCCGGGGAGCTGTTTTTT
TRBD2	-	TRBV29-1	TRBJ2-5	CSATGGKETQYF	TGCAGCGCGACCGGGGGGAAAGAGACCCAGTACTTC
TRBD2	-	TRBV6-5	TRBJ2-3	CASTPLAGGFYTQYF	TGTGCCAGCACCCCCTTGGCGGGGGGCTTTTATACGCAGTATTTT
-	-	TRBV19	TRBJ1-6	CASSIPRNSPLHF	TGTGCCAGTAGTATCCCAAGGAATTCACCCCTCCACTTT
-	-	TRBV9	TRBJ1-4	CASSWGSATNEKLFF	TGTGCCAGCAGCTGGGGGTCTGCAACTAATGAAAAACTGTTTTTT
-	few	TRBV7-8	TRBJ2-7	CATKLGGSYEQYF	TGTGCCACCAAATTAGGGGGATCCTACGAGCAGTACTTC
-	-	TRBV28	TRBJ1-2	CASSVTTGKGDGYTF	TGTGCCAGCAGTGTCACAACAGGGAAGGGGGATGGCTACACCTTC
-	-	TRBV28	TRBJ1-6	CASRIAAGDNSPLHF	TGTGCCAGCAGGATCGCGGCAGGGGATAATTCACCCCTCCACTTT
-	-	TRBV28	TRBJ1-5	CATLSMDQPQHF	TGTGCCACCTTATCCATGGATCAGCCCCAGCATTTT
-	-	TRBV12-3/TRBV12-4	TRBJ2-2	CAGGGTNTGELFF	TGTGCGGGGGGCGGAACGAACACCGGGGAGCTGTTTTTT